Below are 17 T cell receptor beta chains sequenced from a single sample in a study of cytomegalovirus exposure and HLA in healthy donors. The PCR made use of 60 Vbeta and 13 Jbeta primers. Data came from immunoSEQ multiplex PCR; TCRdb stores just in-frame clones and leaves some out. The sample contains 150,000 to 200,000 clones, over 60% of which appear only once. The sample was PBMCs. Source of these receptors: a woman aged 40-49 years in good health and CMV-seronegative.

Concerning this clone: The same CDR3 is also encoded by other DNA sequences in this sample. This rearrangement joins TRBV27 to TRBJ2-2; 8 bases map to TRBD1. Germline V lookup: CDR1 MNHEY, CDR2 SMNVEV (reference sequence). The CDR3 loop spans 15 amino acids. V gave up 5 bases and J gave up 6 bases; unmatched junction bases: 8. In DNA, the CDR3 is TGTGCCAGCAGTGCGCAGGGGGCAGGAGCCGGGGAGCTGTTTTTT. Translating gives CASSAQGAGAGELFF.

This clone was detected only once. The chain joins TRBV6-5 to TRBJ1-4, with TRBD1 identical over 7 bases. Germline loops: CDR1 MNHEY, CDR2 SVGAGI. Trimming at V came to 4 bases and at J to 7 bases, leaving 6 bases not matched to a gene. This CDR3 region has 14 residues. DNA for the CDR3: TGTGCCAGCAGTTTGGACAGGCGAAGTGAAAAACTGTTTTTT. It translates to CASSLDRRSEKLFF.

This clone came up a few times. This chain links TRBV18 with TRBJ2-6, with 8 bases aligning to TRBD1. Trimming took 9 bases from V and 2 from J; bases not matched to a gene: 12. The CDR3 length is 17 residues. CDR1 KGHSH and CDR2 LQKENI come from the germline V gene. The CDR3 here is CASSGTQGAAGANVLTF. CDR3 coding DNA: TGTGCCAGTTCCGGTACTCAGGGGGCTGCTGGGGCCAACGTCCTGACTTTC.

This chain joins TRBV12-5 and TRBJ2-5, with TRBD2 matching over 10 bases. The last part of the DNA fits TRBJ2-7 better; the J call may be wrong. This CDR3 contains 15 residues. The germline gives CDR1 LGHNT, CDR2 FRNRAP. This CDR3 is CASGPLLAGRYEQYF. Written as DNA, the CDR3 is TGTGCTAGTGGTCCACTACTAGCGGGACGCTACGAGCAGTACTTC.

J is TRBJ1-1 and V is TRBV2; 10 bases line up with TRBD1. Germline CDR1 is SNHLY and CDR2 is FYNNEI. The CDR3 has 14 amino acids. V was pared by 7 bases and J by 5 bases, with 7 bases of the junction left unmatched. The CDR3 region is CASTLTGGITEAFF. In DNA, the CDR3 is TGTGCCAGCACCTTGACAGGGGGCATTACTGAAGCTTTCTTT.

The rearrangement joins TRBV5-6 to TRBJ2-5, with 7 bases matching TRBD1. Germline V CDR1 and CDR2: SGHDT, YYEEEE. This CDR3 contains 14 residues. V shed 2 bases, J shed 6 bases, and the junction held 7 bases outside the gene matches. The CDR3 here is CASSLQGPGQTQYF. For the CDR3, the DNA is TGTGCCAGCAGCTTACAGGGGCCTGGTCAGACCCAGTACTTC.

J is TRBJ2-7 and V is TRBV5-6, with 7 bases aligning to TRBD2. The CDR3 is 13 amino acids. Germline values: CDR1 SGHDT, CDR2 YYEEEE. V dropped 3 bases and J dropped 6; count of bases not matched to a gene: 6. The DNA of the CDR3 is TGTGCCAGCAGCTCCCAAGCGGGGAGCGAGCAGTACGTC. Amino acid sequence: CASSSQAGSEQYV.

V gene TRBV30 combines with J gene TRBJ2-5, with unresolved D. Germline values: CDR1 GTSNPN, CDR2 SVGIG (reference sequence). With 4 bases removed from V and 2 bases from J, the gap between germline ends came to 11 bases. The CDR3 contains 13 residues. As DNA, the CDR3 is TGTGCCTGGAAACAATTTTTACAAGAGACCCAGTACTTC. The encoded protein is CAWKQFLQETQYF.

This clone has just one count. The chain links TRBV11-3 to TRBJ1-1, with D unclear. The CDR3 loop spans 14 amino acids. Per the germline V gene, CDR1 is SGHNT and CDR2 is YENEEA. Between the trimmed V and J ends, which lost 4 bases and 3 bases, there was a span of 12 bases. The CDR3 DNA reads TGTGCCAGCAGCTCGGAAGGAGGATACACTGAAGCTTTCTTT. Protein product: CASSSEGGYTEAFF.

The J gene is TRBJ2-7, the V gene TRBV15; TRBD2 matches at 10 bases. In germline, CDR1 is LNHNV, CDR2 YYDKDF (reference sequence). The CDR3 covers 16 residues. Trimming at V came to 0 bases and at J to 2 bases, leaving 4 bases not matched to a gene. CDR3: CATSRDRLAGAYEQYF. The CDR3 DNA reads as TGTGCCACCAGCAGAGATCGGCTAGCGGGAGCCTACGAGCAGTACTTC. Using reference TRBV15 and TRBJ2-7 for the parts outside the CDR3, the full variable domain is DAMVIQNPRYQVTQFGKPVTLSCSQTLNHNVMYWYQQKSSQAPKLLFHYYDKDFNNEADTPDNFQSRRPNTSFCFLDIRSPGLGDTAMYLCATSRDRLAGAYEQYFGPGTRLTVT.

V is TRBV2 and J is TRBJ2-3; tentatively, D is TRBD2 (6 bases). The germline V and J ends were trimmed by 6 bases and 4 bases, with 11 bases remaining between them. This CDR3 has 13 amino acids. Looked up from germline, CDR1 is SNHLY and CDR2 is FYNNEI. The CDR3 loop is CASRETSADTQYF. DNA of the CDR3: TGTGCCAGCAGGGAGACTAGTGCAGATACGCAGTATTTT.

The V gene is TRBV21-1, the J gene TRBJ1-1; whether TRBD1, the table's D call, matches the DNA was not checked. TRBV21-1 is tagged as a pseudogene. The CDR3 extends over 11 amino acids. CDR3 region: CASSKGQGAFF. The CDR3 DNA reads TGTGCCAGCAGCAAGGGACAGGGAGCTTTCTTT.

The chain combines TRBV9 with TRBJ2-3, with D possibly matching TRBD1 (7 bases). V lost 9 bases and J lost 4, with 18 bases in between. Germline assignment: CDR1 SGDLS and CDR2 YYNGEE. This CDR3 region has 14 residues. The CDR3 here is CATGQGGGPDTQYF. CDR3 bases: TGTGCCACTGGGCAGGGGGGAGGCCCAGATACGCAGTATTTT.

The genes are TRBV2 and TRBJ1-2; no clear D gene. V lost 3 bases and J lost 5, with 16 bases in between. The CDR3 spans 15 residues. Per germline, CDR1 SNHLY and CDR2 FYNNEI. The CDR3 nucleotides are TGTGCCAGCAGTGACGAGACCGAAGGGAGATATGGCTACACCTTC. It is translated as CASSDETEGRYGYTF. Full variable domain (remainder filled in from reference TRBV2 and TRBJ1-2): EPEVTQTPSHQVTQMGQEVILRCVPISNHLYFYWYRQILGQKVEFLVSFYNNEISEKSEIFDDQFSVERPDGSNFTLKIRSTKLEDSAMYFCASSDETEGRYGYTFGSGTRLTVV.

About this clone: Mismatch with germline at one junction end may stem from a read error. This rearrangement joins TRBV7-9 to TRBJ2-1; 11 bases map to TRBD2. Germline assignment: CDR1 SEHNR and CDR2 FQNEAQ (reference sequence). CDR3 length: 15 residues. The DNA for the CDR3 is TGTTCCAGCAGCTTAGCTCTAGCGGGAGGCAATGAGCAGTTCTTC. Protein product: CSSSLALAGGNEQFF.

The rearrangement links TRBV5-6 to TRBJ2-1; no clear D. Trimming left V 5 bases short and J 8 bases short, with 11 bases between. CDR1 is SGHDT and CDR2 is YYEEEE in the germline V gene. This CDR3 contains 12 residues. The CDR3 DNA follows: TGTGCCAGCAGTTGGAGAGACGATGAGCAGTTCTTC. This sequence encodes CASSWRDDEQFF. The whole variable domain, remainder taken from reference TRBV5-6 and TRBJ2-1, is DAGVTQSPTHLIKTRGQQVTLRCSPKSGHDTVSWYQQALGQGPQFIFQYYEEEERQRGNFPDRFSGHQFPNYSSELNVNALLLGDSALYLCASSWRDDEQFFGPGTRLTVL.

This clone occurred a few times. The CDR3 is CASSLSFGTSLGAEQFF. The CDR3 DNA reads TGTGCCAGCAGTCTGTCGTTCGGGACTAGCCTGGGGGCTGAGCAGTTCTTC. The chain carries TRBV11-3 and TRBJ2-1; TRBD2 agrees at 9 bases. V gave up 6 bases and J gave up 9 bases; unmatched junction bases: 18. The germline gives CDR1 SGHNT, CDR2 YENEEA. This CDR3 is 17 amino acids long.